This T cell receptor beta chain was identified during a study of blood T cell repertoires in COVID-19. Turning to the study itself: Nucleic acid was either cDNA or gDNA, and it came from T cells, B-cell-depleted T cells, or PBMCs.

Authors' analysis steps: Nucleated cell counts were estimated from reference gene primer amplification. Clones were sequenced by immunoSEQ multiplex PCR, and TCRdb holds only the in-frame ones, with some missing. The V and J calls and clone size come from that table; D and trimming were worked out from the DNA. The sample yields 90,000 to 120,000 clones, about four fifths seen once. This receptor was identified in a man in his fifties or sixties with acute or convalescent COVID-19. Sequences were obtained from peripheral blood.

CDR3 nucleotide sequence: TGTGCCAGCAGCCAAGAACTAGCGGGGGGCCACAATGAGCAGTTCTTC. Translated, it gives CASSQELAGGHNEQFF. The genes are TRBV3-1 (or the pseudogene TRBV3-2) and TRBJ2-1, with TRBD2 matching 12 bases. The CDR3 has 16 amino acids. Germline loops: CDR1 LGHDT, CDR2 YNNKEL (reference sequence). The V gene end was trimmed by 0 bases and the J gene end by 5 bases; junction bases not matched to a gene: 2.